Each of the 9 T cell receptor beta chains below was sequenced from the same sample in a study of shared clonotypes between healthy human individuals. TCRdb's copy holds only in-frame clones and misses some; the assay was immunoSEQ multiplex PCR. Here the sample spans hundreds of thousands of clones, about 78% being singletons. Sequenced: memory CD4+ T cells sorted from blood. Subset: CD45RA-negative fraction. Receptors were obtained from a woman aged 25 to 39 in good health.

V is TRBV6-5 and J is TRBJ2-7; D remains ambiguous. Germline V gives CDR1 MNHEY, CDR2 SVGAGI. CDR3 length: 11 residues. Trimming left V 5 bases short and J 5 bases short, with 7 bases between. CDR3 residues: CASSEVNEQYF. Here the CDR3 DNA reads TGTGCCAGCAGTGAGGTGAACGAGCAGTACTTC.

The rearrangement links TRBV7-2 to TRBJ2-3; D call uncertain. This CDR3 spans 12 amino acids. Germline CDR1 and CDR2: SGHTA and FQGNSA. Trimming pared 4 bases from V and 6 bases from J, leaving 8 bases between. CDR3 in DNA: TGTGCCAGCAGCTCCTACGGGGATACGCAGTATTTT. It yields the protein CASSSYGDTQYF.

The chain carries TRBV11-3 and TRBJ1-1; D remains unclear. The CDR3 consists of 15 residues. The V end was cut by 5 bases, the J end by 6 bases, with 19 bases between. Per the germline V gene, CDR1 is SGHNT and CDR2 is YENEEA. CDR3 in DNA: TGTGCCAGCAGCCCTTCTCACACGGCCCCCTCTGAAGCTTTCTTT. Encoded protein: CASSPSHTAPSEAFF.

The gene calls are TRBV15 and TRBJ1-1; possibly TRBD1 for D (6 bases). The germline gives CDR1 LNHNV, CDR2 YYDKDF (reference sequence). Trimming cost V 2 bases and J 5 bases, with 18 bases left between them. This CDR3 has 16 residues. The CDR3 bases are TGTGCCACCAGCAGACGCCGGGCAGGGGTTACGACTGAAGCTTTCTTT. The encoded protein is CATSRRRAGVTTEAFF.

Here the CDR3 reads CASSEELAAQYF. CDR3 coding DNA: TGTGCCAGCAGTGAGGAGCTGGCAGCTCAGTACTTC. The chain employs TRBV2 and TRBJ2-7; no clear D gene. Trimming cost V 3 bases and J 10 bases, with 13 bases left between them. The CDR3 runs 12 residues. The germline gives CDR1 SNHLY, CDR2 FYNNEI.

This clone was found once. This rearrangement joins TRBV7-6 to TRBJ1-2; D is perhaps TRBD1 (5 bases). CDR3 size: 12 residues. V was trimmed by 1 base and J by 6 bases, leaving 6 bases between them. In germline, CDR1 is SGHVS, CDR2 FNYEAQ. In nucleotides, the CDR3 is TGTGCCAGCAGCTTAGGGGACGATGGCTACACCTTC. Its translation is CASSLGDDGYTF.

Of note for this clone: The same CDR3 arises from other DNA sequences in this sample as well. This chain links TRBV28 with TRBJ1-2; no reliable D call. The CDR3 contains 13 residues. Per germline, CDR1 MDHEN and CDR2 SYDVKM. V was pared by 3 bases and J by 1 base, with 6 bases between. The CDR3 DNA reads TGTGCCAGCAGTTTTGTGGGTAACTATGGCTACACCTTC. Translated: CASSFVGNYGYTF.

The CDR3 sequence is CASSEKGLGQHNEKLFF. The CDR3, as DNA: TGCGCCAGCAGCGAAAAAGGGTTAGGACAGCATAATGAAAAACTGTTTTTT. The V gene is TRBV4-1, the J gene TRBJ1-4, with D perhaps TRBD1 (6 bases). The CDR3 has 17 residues. The germline CDR1 and CDR2 sequences are MGHRA and YSYEKL. V gave up 5 bases and J gave up 4 bases, with 20 bases separating them.

This clone appeared a few times. The genes are TRBV5-1 and TRBJ2-1; 9 nucleotides match TRBD2. This CDR3 is built from 14 residues. Germline V gives CDR1 SGHRS, CDR2 YFSETQ. With V trimmed by 4 bases and J by 3 bases, 2 bases remained unmatched. CDR3 region: CASSEAGGYNEQFF. For the CDR3, the DNA is TGCGCCAGCAGCGAAGCGGGAGGCTACAATGAGCAGTTCTTC.